Below are 10 T cell receptor beta chains sequenced from a single sample in a study of T-cell reconstitution after alpha-beta-depleted transplantation in children. Using unique molecular identifiers, the investigators prepared the TCRbeta library. One entry per CDR3 protein results from TCRdb running MiXCR on the PCR reads. Of about 340,000 distinct CDR3 sequences listed, about a sixth were seen once; the top ten hold approximately 44%. The source material was PBMCs, mostly from graft donor cells, sampled 360 days after TCRalphabeta/CD19-depleted stem cell transplant. The receptors derive from a male patient under 10 years old who had a stem cell transplant for acute lymphoblastic leukemia, so the T cells may come from the graft donor.

The rearrangement uses TRBV4-1 and TRBJ2-5; 13 bases are a match to TRBD2. Germline CDR1 and CDR2: MGHRA and YSYEKL. J lost 3 bases, V lost 2 bases, and 21 bases had no gene match. The CDR3 totals 22 residues. The CDR3 coding sequence is TGCGCCAGCAGCCAATGGCCCGCACATGGACTAGCGGGAGCCTATCTAAAAGAGACCCAGTACTTC. Residues: CASSQWPAHGLAGAYLKETQYF.

The sample holds many counts of this clonotype. V gene TRBV5-1 combines with J gene TRBJ2-7; 9 bases line up with TRBD1. Germline CDR1 is SGHRS and CDR2 is YFSETQ. V gave up 4 bases and J gave up 3 bases; unmatched junction bases: 5. The CDR3 consists of 14 residues. CDR3 sequence: CASSATGGNYEQYF. CDR3 in DNA: TGCGCCAGCAGCGCGACAGGGGGAAACTACGAGCAGTACTTC.

Many counts were recorded for this clonotype. This chain uses TRBV10-3 with TRBJ2-1; 13 bases agree with TRBD2. The germline CDR1 and CDR2 sequences are ENHRY and SYGVKD. V gave up 0 bases and J gave up 12 bases; unmatched junction bases: 5. The length of the CDR3 is 15 residues. As DNA, the CDR3 is TGTGCCATCAGTGAGTCAACTAGCGGGAGGGTCGGGCAGTTCTTC. Amino acid sequence: CAISESTSGRVGQFF.

This clonotype was picked up a small number of times. The V call is TRBV6-1, the J call TRBJ2-5; TRBD2 might be the D (5 bases). Germline CDR1 reads MNHNS; CDR2 reads SASEGT. The CDR3 has 15 amino acids. Deletions cut 9 bases from V and 4 bases from J, with 21 bases between. The CDR3 sequence: CASVGLLGGPETQYF. DNA of the CDR3: TGTGCCAGTGTTGGACTTTTAGGTGGACCAGAGACCCAGTACTTC.

This clonotype was seen many times. The rearrangement links TRBV29-1 to TRBJ2-5; D is perhaps TRBD2 (5 bases). V lost 2 bases to trimming and J lost 5 bases, with 12 bases between them. CDR3 length: 13 residues. Germline lookup yields CDR1 SQVTM and CDR2 ANQGSEA. CDR3 in DNA: TGCAGCGTTGAATCCGGAGGTCGGGAGACCCAGTACTTC. Translation gives CSVESGGRETQYF.

The V call is TRBV2, the J call TRBJ2-7, with 13 bases identical to TRBD2. Germline V CDR1 and CDR2: SNHLY, FYNNEI. J lost 0 bases, V lost 6 bases, and 8 bases had no gene match. This CDR3 region has 17 residues. The CDR3 DNA reads TGTGCCAGCAGCGGACTAGCGGGAGTAGGAAGCTCCTACGAGCAGTACTTC. It codes for CASSGLAGVGSSYEQYF.

This clonotype was detected a few times. The genes are TRBV29-1 and TRBJ2-3; D could derive from TRBD1 or TRBD2 (5 bases each). The CDR3 consists of 13 residues. Germline lookup yields CDR1 SQVTM and CDR2 ANQGSEA. Trimming shortened V by 2 bases and J by 0 bases, and 6 bases separated the two germline ends. CDR3 region: CSVERDSTDTQYF. The CDR3 coding sequence is TGCAGCGTTGAACGGGACAGCACAGATACGCAGTATTTT.

The chain uses TRBV29-1 and TRBJ2-5; D possibly corresponds to TRBD2 (6 bases). Germline CDR1 and CDR2: SQVTM and ANQGSEA. Trimming shortened V by 6 bases and J by 2 bases, and 10 bases separated the two germline ends. CDR3 length: 12 amino acids. CDR3 sequence: CSVGGAQETQYF. CDR3 coding DNA: TGCAGCGTCGGAGGGGCTCAAGAGACCCAGTACTTC.

The chain recombines TRBV6-2 or TRBV6-3 with TRBJ2-7; tentatively, D is TRBD1 (5 bases). The CDR3 sequence is 11 residues long. V was shortened by 8 bases and J by 4 bases, with 9 bases between the two germline ends. Germline loops: CDR1 MNHEY, CDR2 SVGEGT. CDR3 residues: CASGATYEQYF. DNA of the CDR3: TGTGCCAGCGGGGCTACTTACGAGCAGTACTTC.

The rearrangement links TRBV6-6 to TRBJ2-7; the match to TRBD1 covers 7 bases. Per the germline V gene, CDR1 is MNHNY and CDR2 is SVGAGI (reference sequence). The trim removed 2 bases at V and 5 bases at J, leaving 3 bases unmatched. The CDR3 loop spans 13 amino acids. CDR3: CASSYLGQNEQYF. The CDR3 nucleotides read TGTGCCAGCAGTTACCTGGGACAGAACGAGCAGTACTTC.